The 22 T cell receptor beta chains given below trace back to one sample, sequenced in a study of blood T cell repertoires in COVID-19. Clones were read by immunoSEQ multiplex PCR, and TCRdb kept only the in-frame ones, dropping some. Among fewer than 200,000 clones, approximately 90% were seen once, and the ten largest hold 4.5% to 5%. The sample taken for sequencing was peripheral blood. These receptors were taken from a man aged 25-45 years with COVID-19, enrolled during active disease.

The chain is built from TRBV13 and TRBJ2-5; 8 bases line up with TRBD1. From germline, CDR1 is PRHDT and CDR2 FYEKMQ (reference sequence). This CDR3 region has 15 residues. J lost 5 bases, V lost 2 bases, and 7 bases had no gene match. CDR3 region: CASSLLAGGMETQYF. DNA for the CDR3: TGTGCCAGCAGCTTATTGGCAGGGGGCATGGAGACCCAGTACTTC.

The chain has TRBV7-3 and TRBJ2-1; 7 positions agree with TRBD1. CDR1 and CDR2 from the germline V gene are SGHTA and FQGTGA. V gave up 4 bases and J gave up 9 bases; unmatched junction bases: 6. This CDR3 has 13 residues. CDR3 nucleotide sequence: TGTGCCAGCAGCTCCCAGACAGGGCCTGAGCAGTTCTTC. Translating gives CASSSQTGPEQFF.

The chain is built from TRBV5-8 and TRBJ2-5; 8 positions agree with TRBD2. This CDR3 spans 11 amino acids. Germline V gene data show CDR1 as SGHTS and CDR2 as YDEGEE. The V and J ends lost 6 bases and 12 bases, in that order; junction bases with no gene match: 7. The CDR3 nucleotides are TGTGCCAGCACCCGGGAGGGCCGCGAGTACTTC. Protein product: CASTREGREYF.

This chain connects TRBV7-3 to TRBJ2-3; 13 bases fit TRBD2. The junction had 5 bases not matched to a gene; V was cut back by 8 bases and J by 6 bases. The CDR3 totals 14 residues. Germline-derived CDR1 and CDR2 are SGHTA and FQGTGA. The CDR3 region is CASSTSGGADTQYF. The CDR3 region has the DNA TGTGCCAGCTCAACTAGCGGGGGGGCGGATACGCAGTATTTT.

About this clone: The sample holds other DNA sequences that translate to the same CDR3. This rearrangement joins TRBV2 to TRBJ2-1, with 8 bases identical to TRBD2. This CDR3 has 14 residues. Germline V gene lookup returns CDR1 SNHLY and CDR2 FYNNEI. V shed 1 base, J shed 6 bases, and the junction held 2 bases outside the gene matches. The CDR3 region is CASSEGLAGNEQFF. The CDR3 DNA is TGTGCCAGCAGTGAAGGCCTAGCGGGCAATGAGCAGTTCTTC.

This clone was observed once. V usage is TRBV19 and J usage is TRBJ1-1; 8 bases fit TRBD1. The V gene's germline CDR1 is LNHDA and CDR2 SQIVND (reference sequence). J gave up 3 bases and V 6 bases, and 9 bases lay outside the gene matches. This CDR3 spans 15 amino acids. The chain's CDR3 is CASSAAWGQDTEAFF. CDR3 nucleotides: TGTGCCAGTAGCGCGGCCTGGGGACAGGACACTGAAGCTTTCTTT.

This chain uses TRBV27 with TRBJ1-1; D is unclear. The V end was cut by 0 bases, the J end by 5 bases, with 16 bases between. Looked up from germline, CDR1 is MNHEY and CDR2 is SMNVEV (reference sequence). The CDR3 consists of 16 residues. CDR3: CASSLSRVMGGTEAFF. CDR3 sequence (DNA): TGTGCCAGCAGTTTATCGAGGGTCATGGGAGGGACTGAAGCTTTCTTT.

The rearrangement links TRBV9 to TRBJ2-2, with 7 bases fitting TRBD2. CDR1 is SGDLS, CDR2 YYNGEE, per germline. The V gene end was trimmed by 4 bases and the J gene end by 0 bases; junction bases not matched to a gene: 6. The CDR3 consists of 16 residues. The CDR3 bases are TGTGCCAGCAGCACCAGGACTAGGGCGAACACCGGGGAGCTGTTTTTT. Amino acids: CASSTRTRANTGELFF.

J is TRBJ2-6 and V is TRBV27, with a possible D match to TRBD2 (5 bases). V lost 4 bases, J lost 2 bases, and 9 bases lay in between. CDR1 is MNHEY, CDR2 SMNVEV, per germline (reference sequence). This CDR3 is 15 amino acids long. The CDR3 here is CASSSAGAGANVLTF. The CDR3 DNA sequence: TGTGCCAGCAGTTCGGCCGGGGCTGGGGCCAACGTCCTGACTTTC.

The chain employs TRBV11-1 and TRBJ1-1; perhaps TRBD1 as D (6 bases). CDR1 and CDR2 from the germline V gene are SGHAT and FQDESV (reference sequence). V was clipped by 5 bases and J by 1 base, with 8 bases between them. The CDR3 covers 13 residues. DNA of the CDR3: TGTGCCAGCAGCCTACAGGGGAACACTGAAGCTTTCTTT. Residues: CASSLQGNTEAFF.

This clone turned up a few times. This chain uses TRBV18 with TRBJ1-4; possible D gene TRBD1, 5 bases. Germline loops: CDR1 KGHSH, CDR2 LQKENI. Trimming cost V 6 bases and J 8 bases, with 19 bases left between them. CDR3 length equals 15 residues. CDR3: CASSLDGATQEKLFF. In DNA, the CDR3 is TGTGCCAGCTCTCTAGATGGGGCGACTCAAGAAAAACTGTTTTTT.

The chain joins TRBV2 to TRBJ2-2, with D maybe TRBD1 (5 bases). The CDR3 runs 16 residues. From germline, CDR1 is SNHLY and CDR2 FYNNEI. Trimming removed 5 bases at V and 2 bases at J, with 15 bases between. The CDR3 here is CASSLFGAGNTGELFF. CDR3 bases: TGTGCCAGCAGTTTGTTTGGGGCAGGCAACACCGGGGAGCTGTTTTTT.

The chain links TRBV28 to TRBJ2-1, with 7 positions matching TRBD2. The germline V gene encodes CDR1 MDHEN and CDR2 SYDVKM. V lost 3 bases, J lost 7 bases, and 12 bases stayed unmatched. CDR3 length: 16 amino acids. The CDR3 DNA is TGTGCCAGCAGTTTTGCTGAGGGAGGGCGGAATAATGAGCAGTTCTTC. This gives the protein CASSFAEGGRNNEQFF. Drawing the rest from reference TRBV28 and TRBJ2-1, the complete variable domain is DVKVTQSSRYLVKRTGEKVFLECVQDMDHENMFWYRQDPGLGLRLIYFSYDVKMKEKGDIPEGYSVSREKKERFSLILESASTNQTSMYLCASSFAEGGRNNEQFFGPGTRLTVL.

The chain combines TRBV6-5 with TRBJ2-7; TRBD1 matches 8 bases. The germline gives CDR1 MNHEY, CDR2 SVGAGI. CDR3 length: 13 residues. The J segment lost 3 bases and the V segment lost 8 bases, leaving 6 bases of the junction unmatched. CDR3 protein: CASSSDRGYEQYF. Here the CDR3 DNA reads TGTGCCAGCTCCTCTGACAGGGGCTACGAGCAGTACTTC.

This clone was detected once. The V call is TRBV9, the J call TRBJ2-1; D unclear. The CDR3 has 17 amino acids. V lost 4 bases, J lost 3 bases, and 20 bases lay in between. The germline gives CDR1 SGDLS, CDR2 YYNGEE. CDR3 DNA: TGTGCCAGCAGCCCCTCGACGGGTCGAATTGGCTACAATGAGCAGTTCTTC. Its protein product is CASSPSTGRIGYNEQFF.

The V gene is TRBV5-1, the J gene TRBJ1-2; 9 nucleotides agree with TRBD1. The germline V gene encodes CDR1 SGHRS and CDR2 YFSETQ. Losses at the gene ends were 0 bases for V and 8 bases for J; bases not matched to a gene: 5. The CDR3 is 14 residues long. This CDR3 is CASSLDTGGVGYTF. In DNA, the CDR3 is TGCGCCAGCAGCTTGGATACAGGGGGCGTCGGCTACACCTTC.

The chain couples TRBV10-3 to TRBJ2-7; D is ambiguous. The CDR3 contains 16 residues. Germline CDR1 and CDR2: ENHRY and SYGVKD. V was clipped by 1 base and J by 1 base, with 14 bases between them. The CDR3 nucleotides read TGTGCCATCAGTGAGTTAGCCAGCCAACCTTCCTACGAGCAGTACTTC. Protein: CAISELASQPSYEQYF.

CDR3 DNA: TGTGCCAGCAGCTTAAGCAGGGCGGGGTACGAGCAGTACTTC. Its translation: CASSLSRAGYEQYF. This chain uses TRBV7-8 with TRBJ2-7, with D tentatively TRBD2 (6 bases). V was cut by 2 bases and J by 4 bases, with 12 bases left in between. Looked up from germline, CDR1 is SGHVS and CDR2 is FQNEAQ. This CDR3 contains 14 residues.

This chain connects TRBV7-8 to TRBJ2-5; 11 bases agree with TRBD2. Germline CDR1 and CDR2: SGHVS and FQNEAQ. The V gene end was trimmed by 3 bases and the J gene end by 4 bases; junction bases not matched to a gene: 4. This CDR3 is 15 amino acids long. The CDR3 region has the DNA TGTGCCAGCAGCTTTAGCGGGGGGGTCGGAGAGACCCAGTACTTC. Protein: CASSFSGGVGETQYF.

The chain recombines TRBV4-3 with TRBJ2-3; 10 bases are shared with TRBD2. The CDR3 is made up of 16 amino acids. Per the germline V gene, CDR1 is LGHNA and CDR2 is YSLEER. Trimming removed 4 bases from V and 4 bases from J; junction bases left unmatched: 8. The CDR3 loop is CASSPVAGGPPDTQYF. The CDR3 DNA sequence: TGCGCCAGCAGCCCCGTAGCGGGGGGCCCTCCAGATACGCAGTATTTT.

The chain links TRBV27 to TRBJ2-5, with 8 bases lining up with TRBD1. The CDR3 is 14 amino acids. J was trimmed by 1 base and V by 5 bases; bases with no gene match: 3. Germline V CDR1 and CDR2: MNHEY, SMNVEV (reference sequence). The CDR3 sequence: CASSTRGPQETQYF. Here the CDR3 DNA reads TGTGCCAGCAGTACCAGGGGGCCCCAAGAGACCCAGTACTTC.

This clone was seen a single time. The chain recombines TRBV12-3 or TRBV12-4 with TRBJ2-5; unclear D gene. CDR3 length equals 13 residues. The germline V and J ends were trimmed by 3 bases and 1 base, with 6 bases remaining between them. CDR3 sequence (DNA): TGTGCCAGCAGTTTTTCAGGCCAAGAGACCCAGTACTTC. This translates into CASSFSGQETQYF.